The 14 T cell receptor beta chains given below trace back to one sample, sequenced in a study of T cell responses to AZD1222 COVID-19 vaccine. Data came from immunoSEQ multiplex PCR; TCRdb stores just in-frame clones and leaves some out. The sample comprises 150,000 to 160,000 clones, roughly nine tenths of which are singletons, and 5.5% to 8% rests with the top ten. Sequences were derived from peripheral blood, sampled after recovery from COVID-19. Receptors originate from an adult who had recovered from COVID-19.

This clone showed up just once. The rearrangement uses TRBV5-1 and TRBJ1-3; TRBD1 aligns across 8 bases. J gave up 4 bases and V 1 base, and 7 bases lay outside the gene matches. The CDR3 runs 16 residues. Germline V gene sequence: CDR1 SGHRS, CDR2 YFSETQ. The CDR3 DNA reads TGCGCCAGCAGCTTGAGCCAGGGGGCGCGGGGAAACACCATATATTTT. It codes for CASSLSQGARGNTIYF.

CDR3 loop: CASSLAPGHPTDTQYF. CDR3 DNA: TGTGCCAGCAGCCTTGCCCCGGGACACCCCACAGATACGCAGTATTTT. The chain has TRBV9 and TRBJ2-3, with D possibly TRBD1 on 6 matching bases. The CDR3 covers 16 residues. V was clipped by 4 bases and J by 2 bases, with 17 bases between them. CDR1 SGDLS and CDR2 YYNGEE come from the germline V gene.

CDR3 nucleotides: TGTGCCAGCAGTTTTACAGGGGGCAGAGAGACCCAGTACTTC. It yields the protein CASSFTGGRETQYF. This chain connects TRBV27 to TRBJ2-5; 9 nucleotides line up with TRBD1. The J segment lost 4 bases and the V segment lost 3 bases, leaving 3 bases of the junction unmatched. The germline V gene has CDR1 MNHEY and CDR2 SMNVEV (reference sequence). The CDR3 sequence is 14 residues long.

The chain joins TRBV7-8 to TRBJ1-2; no definite D call. The V end lost 6 bases, the J end lost 3 bases, and 17 bases lay between the germline ends. CDR3 length: 15 residues. CDR1 is SGHVS, CDR2 FQNEAQ, per germline. The CDR3 nucleotides read TGTGCCAGCAGTTCAAATGGGCGGGTAGACTATGGCTACACCTTC. This encodes CASSSNGRVDYGYTF.

The gene calls are TRBV5-1 and TRBJ2-5; D might be TRBD1 or TRBD2, each matching 5 bases. Germline V gene sequence: CDR1 SGHRS, CDR2 YFSETQ. This CDR3 is 14 amino acids long. Trimming pared 0 bases from V and 4 bases from J, leaving 10 bases between. CDR3 in DNA: TGCGCCAGCAGCTTGGTCTATGGGGGAGAGACCCAGTACTTC. It is translated as CASSLVYGGETQYF.

The chain joins TRBV6-1 to TRBJ1-5, with D uncertain. The V end lost 1 base, the J end lost 1 base, and 5 bases lay between the germline ends. The CDR3 contains 14 residues. Germline CDR1 and CDR2: MNHNS and SASEGT. The CDR3, as DNA: TGTGCCAGCAGTGAAGTAACAAGCAATCAGCCCCAGCATTTT. Translating it yields CASSEVTSNQPQHF.

The gene calls are TRBV28 and TRBJ1-1; D not certain. Germline CDR1 reads MDHEN; CDR2 reads SYDVKM. V was clipped by 1 base and J by 1 base, with 7 bases between them. This CDR3 is built from 14 residues. This CDR3 reads CASSLYGQNTEAFF. CDR3 bases: TGTGCCAGCAGTTTATATGGTCAGAACACTGAAGCTTTCTTT.

J is TRBJ2-6 and V is TRBV9, with 7 nucleotides matching TRBD1. Germline values: CDR1 SGDLS, CDR2 YYNGEE. CDR3 size: 17 residues. J lost 0 bases, V lost 4 bases, and 7 bases had no gene match. CDR3 bases: TGTGCCAGCAGCTTTCTACGGGACAGCTCTGGGGCCAACGTCCTGACTTTC. The encoded protein is CASSFLRDSSGANVLTF.

The gene calls are TRBV20-1 and TRBJ2-1; tentatively, D is TRBD2 (5 bases). The CDR3 runs 11 residues. Trimming took 6 bases from V and 15 from J, leaving 18 bases between them. Germline V gives CDR1 DFQATT, CDR2 SNEGSKA (reference sequence). This CDR3 is CSADPGAGTFF. CDR3 nucleotides: TGCAGTGCAGACCCTGGCGCGGGTACGTTCTTC.

This chain connects TRBV5-1 to TRBJ2-3; 7 nucleotides line up with TRBD1. CDR1 SGHRS and CDR2 YFSETQ come from the germline V gene. V trimming: 0 bases; J trimming: 5 bases; junction bases outside the gene matches: 3. CDR3 length equals 14 residues. The CDR3 DNA reads as TGCGCCAGCAGCTTGGGGGCAGGGGGAGATACGCAGTATTTT. It translates to CASSLGAGGDTQYF.

The chain carries TRBV3-1 (or the pseudogene TRBV3-2) and TRBJ2-1; D call uncertain. V lost 8 bases and J lost 5, with 4 bases in between. The CDR3 has 10 amino acids. Germline values: CDR1 LGHDT, CDR2 YNNKEL (reference sequence). CDR3 loop: CASGDNEQFF. DNA of the CDR3: TGTGCCAGCGGGGACAATGAGCAGTTCTTC.

The chain employs TRBV27 and TRBJ2-7; D is unclear. CDR3 length: 15 residues. In germline, CDR1 is MNHEY, CDR2 SMNVEV (reference sequence). The V end was cut by 6 bases, the J end by 2 bases, with 17 bases between. The CDR3 sequence: CASSLWLGLPYEQYF. CDR3 nucleotides: TGTGCCAGCAGCCTTTGGCTGGGCCTACCCTACGAGCAGTACTTC.

This chain uses TRBV12-5 with TRBJ2-2, with D possibly matching TRBD2 (6 bases). In germline, CDR1 is LGHNT, CDR2 FRNRAP. V shed 3 bases and J shed 5 bases, with 16 bases lying between them. The CDR3 length is 16 residues. CDR3 loop: CASGFGPPEGTGELFF. Here the CDR3 DNA reads TGTGCTAGTGGTTTTGGCCCCCCGGAGGGAACCGGGGAGCTGTTTTTT.

This chain's CDR3 is CASSFSDGGGTEAFF. CDR3 nucleotide sequence: TGTGCCAGCAGCTTTAGCGACGGGGGAGGCACTGAAGCTTTCTTT. V gene TRBV7-6 combines with J gene TRBJ1-1, with D perhaps TRBD1 (5 bases). Trimming stripped 3 bases from V and 4 bases from J, with 15 bases between. Per the germline V gene, CDR1 is SGHVS and CDR2 is FNYEAQ. The CDR3 has 15 amino acids.